This T cell receptor beta chain comes out of a study of monozygotic twins with cystic fibrosis. On the study more broadly: Library input was about 3.3 micrograms of fragmented DNA, with approximately 16 PCR cycles.

This clone was seen once. The antigen is not known. Study results and limitations: J usage was most co-twin-similar in 8 of 16 pairs, V in 13. Shared CDR3 numbers were not associated with age, concordance or severity. Monozygotic CF twin pairs shared significantly more nucleotide-identical clonotypes than unrelated CF individuals did.

This CDR3 spans 11 amino acids. V shed 5 bases and J shed 5 bases, with 8 bases lying between them. Germline V gene lookup returns CDR1 SGDLS and CDR2 YYNGEE. The assay was immunoSEQ multiplex PCR, and TCRdb's table has in-frame clones only and misses some. There are 14,000 or so clones in the sample; approximately 92% occur only once, and around a tenth lies in the top ten. Sequencing was done on a sample of blood. This clonotype was sampled from a girl between 2 and 10 years old with cystic fibrosis. The chain uses TRBV9 and TRBJ2-7; no firm D call. In nucleotides, the CDR3 is TGTGCCAGCAGTTTCGGCCACGAGCAGTACTTC. Translation gives CASSFGHEQYF.